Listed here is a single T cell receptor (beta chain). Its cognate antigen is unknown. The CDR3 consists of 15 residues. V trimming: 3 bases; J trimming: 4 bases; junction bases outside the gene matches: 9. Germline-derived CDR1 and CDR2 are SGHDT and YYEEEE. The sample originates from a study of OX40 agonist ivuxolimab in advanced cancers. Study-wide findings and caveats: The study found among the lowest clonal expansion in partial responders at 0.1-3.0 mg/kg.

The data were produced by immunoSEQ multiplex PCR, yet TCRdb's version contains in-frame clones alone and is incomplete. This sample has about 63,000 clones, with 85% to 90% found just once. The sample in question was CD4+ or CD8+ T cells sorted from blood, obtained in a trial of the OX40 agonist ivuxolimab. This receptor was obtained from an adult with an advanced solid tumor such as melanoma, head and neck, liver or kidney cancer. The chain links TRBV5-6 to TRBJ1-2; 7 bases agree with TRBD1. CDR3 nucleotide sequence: TGTGCCAGCAGCTGGGGTGGCAGGGGGGCCTATGGCTACACCTTC. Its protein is CASSWGGRGAYGYTF.